This T cell receptor (beta chain) was sequenced for a study of post-analysis software for immune sequencing data. As concerns this clonotype: Its antigen is undetermined.

The library was made from cDNA and included unique molecular identifiers. TCRdb called the PCR reads again in MiXCR, with one record for every CDR3 protein. The repertoire holds roughly 540,000 distinct CDR3 sequences, with around a third as singletons. This CDR3 spans 16 amino acids. The V end lost 3 bases, the J end lost 9 bases, and 22 bases lay between the germline ends. The germline gives CDR1 SGHTA, CDR2 FQGNSA. General observations from the study: The five TRBV segments detected at higher frequency in patients than in controls included TRBV5-6, TRBV5-1 and TRBV20-1. Same-batch preparations were strongly co-clustered by F measure. In multiple sclerosis, normalized Chao1 diversity was significantly below that of controls.

The V and J genes are TRBV7-2 and TRBJ2-3; D unclear. The clonotype comes from a girl between 2 and 17 years old with multiple sclerosis. Material for sequencing was blood. This chain's CDR3 is CASSFLRVSAPSTQYF. The DNA for the CDR3 is TGTGCCAGCAGCTTCCTTCGGGTCAGCGCGCCTTCCACGCAGTATTTT.